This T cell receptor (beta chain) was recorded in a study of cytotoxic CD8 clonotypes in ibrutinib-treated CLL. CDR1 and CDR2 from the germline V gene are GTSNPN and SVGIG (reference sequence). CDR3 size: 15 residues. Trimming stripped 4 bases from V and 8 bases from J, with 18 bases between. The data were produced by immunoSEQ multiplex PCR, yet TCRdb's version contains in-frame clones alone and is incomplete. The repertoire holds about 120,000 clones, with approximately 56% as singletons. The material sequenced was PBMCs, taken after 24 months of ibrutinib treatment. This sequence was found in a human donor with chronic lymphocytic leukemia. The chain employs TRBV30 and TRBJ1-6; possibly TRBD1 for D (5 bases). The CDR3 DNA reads TGTGCCTGGAATTTGGCCGGGACTGAAGATTCACCCCTCCACTTT. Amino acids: CAWNLAGTEDSPLHF.